This TCR beta chain was identified during a study of blood T cell repertoires in COVID-19. Study summary: Acute and convalescent COVID-19 specimens originated in the United States, Italy and Spain.

Original processing methods: Amplification of reference gene primers was used by the study to estimate nucleated cell counts. The method was immunoSEQ multiplex PCR; TCRdb's version includes in-frame clones alone and lacks a portion of them. For V, J and clone size, that table is used; D and trimming come from the DNA. The sample has 270,000 or so clones; approximately 89% are singletons. Participants were placed into cohorts based on the clinical history they reported. The recovered donors of Cohort 3 showed two negative PCRs, clearance, or symptom resolution. Germline-derived CDR1 and CDR2 are MNHEY and SVGEGT. This CDR3 region has 18 residues. V dropped 4 bases and J dropped 2; count of bases not matched to a gene: 13. This clone was seen just once.

This TCR was recovered from a woman aged 18-29 years who had recovered from COVID-19. The gene calls are TRBV6-2 or TRBV6-3 and TRBJ2-1; 8 positions agree with TRBD2. The material sequenced was PBMCs or T cells enriched from blood (not recorded which). The CDR3 DNA sequence: TGTGCCAGCAGTTCCATGAACGGGGCGGGGGGCACCTACAATGAGCAGTTCTTC. Amino acid sequence: CASSSMNGAGGTYNEQFF.